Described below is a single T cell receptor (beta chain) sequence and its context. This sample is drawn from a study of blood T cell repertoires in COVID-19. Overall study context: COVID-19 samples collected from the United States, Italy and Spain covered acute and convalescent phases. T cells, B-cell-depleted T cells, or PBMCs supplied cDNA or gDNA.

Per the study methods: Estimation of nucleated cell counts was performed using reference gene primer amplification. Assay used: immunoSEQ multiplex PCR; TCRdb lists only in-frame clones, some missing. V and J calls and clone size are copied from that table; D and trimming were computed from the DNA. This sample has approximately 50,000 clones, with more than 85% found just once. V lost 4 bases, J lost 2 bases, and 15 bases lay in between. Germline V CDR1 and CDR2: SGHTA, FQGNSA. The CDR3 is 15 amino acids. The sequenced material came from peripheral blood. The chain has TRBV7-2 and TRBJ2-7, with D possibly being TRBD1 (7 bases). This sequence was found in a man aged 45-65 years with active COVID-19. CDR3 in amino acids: CASSWQGGVAYEQYF. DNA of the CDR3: TGTGCCAGCAGCTGGCAGGGGGGTGTTGCCTACGAGCAGTACTTC. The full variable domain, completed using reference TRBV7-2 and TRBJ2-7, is GAGVSQSPSNKVTEKGKDVELRCDPISGHTALYWYRQSLGQGLEFLIYFQGNSAPDKSGLPSDRFSAERTGGSVSTLTIQRTQQEDSAVYLCASSWQGGVAYEQYFGPGTRLTVT.